The T cell receptor beta chain under discussion was sequenced for a study of blood T cell repertoires in COVID-19. The wider study: Samples taken during acute and convalescent COVID-19 were collected in the United States, Italy and Spain. In each case, the material was cDNA or gDNA derived from T cells, B-cell-depleted T cells, or PBMCs.

Germline-derived CDR1 and CDR2 are SGHAT and FQNNGV. CDR3 size: 17 residues. V lost 2 bases to trimming and J lost 3 bases, with 17 bases between them. Authors' data handling: Amplified reference gene primers provided the basis for estimating nucleated cell counts. Profiling relied on immunoSEQ multiplex PCR, and the TCRdb table lists in-frame clones only, not all of them. V and J calls and clone size are given by that table; D and trimming were obtained from the DNA. The profile shows 90,000 to 110,000 clones, 70% to 85% of them singletons. The receptor was isolated from an elderly woman with active or convalescent COVID-19. The sample was peripheral blood. This chain links TRBV11-2 with TRBJ1-5; D perhaps matches TRBD1 (5 bases). In DNA, the CDR3 is TGTGCCAGCAGCTTAACACAGGAGCCCCCTCCCAATCAGCCCCAGCATTTT. Residues: CASSLTQEPPPNQPQHF.